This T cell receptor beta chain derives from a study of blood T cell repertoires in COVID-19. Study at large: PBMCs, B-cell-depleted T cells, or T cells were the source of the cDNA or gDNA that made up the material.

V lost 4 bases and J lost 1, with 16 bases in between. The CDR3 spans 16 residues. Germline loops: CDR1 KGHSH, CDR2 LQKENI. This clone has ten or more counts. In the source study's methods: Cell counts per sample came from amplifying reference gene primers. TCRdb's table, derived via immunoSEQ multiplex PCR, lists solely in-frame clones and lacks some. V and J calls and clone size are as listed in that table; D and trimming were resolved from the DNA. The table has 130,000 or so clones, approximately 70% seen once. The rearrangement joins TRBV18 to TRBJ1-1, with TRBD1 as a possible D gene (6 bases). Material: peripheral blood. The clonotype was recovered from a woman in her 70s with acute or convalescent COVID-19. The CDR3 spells CASSLFDRTGNTEAFF. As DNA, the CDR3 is TGTGCCAGCTCACTGTTCGACAGGACGGGGAACACTGAAGCTTTCTTT.